This T cell receptor beta chain was documented in a study of T cells in Graves' hyperthyroidism and ophthalmopathy (dated 2019 in TCRdb). At the level of the whole study: Peripheral blood was collected at initial diagnosis, before any treatment. To identify distinguishing TCR V-J signatures, a discovery cohort of around 100 patients was used, comprising 40 to 45 with Graves' ophthalmopathy and around 60 with stable Graves' hyperthyroidism. Prospective prediction of ophthalmopathy was tested in an independent validation cohort of under 20 hyperthyroidism patients and 17 patients who later progressed to ophthalmopathy. The 75 to 100 discovery patients were randomly split 7:3 into training and test sets. The study also compared thyroid tissue and blood T-cell repertoires from several Graves' hyperthyroidism patients. After sampling, hyperthyroidism patients received methimazole starting at 30 mg daily, and ophthalmopathy patients received high-dose intravenous methylprednisolone. The paper describes TCR Vbeta CDR3 sequencing of about 140 peripheral blood samples, made up of 40 to 45 ophthalmopathy patients, some 76 hyperthyroidism patients and 17 progressor patients. Results and caveats for the whole study, not just this receptor: A 13 V-J signature model separated ophthalmopathy from stable hyperthyroidism, with roughly 88% sensitivity and about 81% specificity in cross-validation and 80%/75% in testing. In validation, the model predicted progression to ophthalmopathy a median of about 6.5 months before onset, with around 70% sensitivity and 72.22% specificity. Sample size was not statistically predetermined, and investigators were not blinded to group allocation. Most expanded thyroid clonotypes (frequency above 0.001) were also detected in blood, a finding suggesting that blood repertoires may reflect thyroid immune responses.

Remarks on this clonotype: The target of this receptor is not known. Per-nucleotide qualities are absent, and no much larger clonotype sits a single base away.

The TCR beta CDR3 regions were amplified from RNA transcripts. A first-round RT-PCR of the TCR CDR3 used the HTBI primer set with the Qiagen OneStep RT-PCR kit. A second multiplex PCR round built the libraries, followed by size selection and purification. The libraries were sequenced on an Illumina HiSeq2000 using paired-end 100 bp reads. Per the original workflow: SOAPnuke was used to process the raw data, with reads discarded if the reads contained adapters or uncalled bases, had a mean Phred below 15, or lacked an exact constant-primer or identifier match. COPE v1.2.5 was used to merge the high-quality paired reads, and each unique nucleotide sequence was defined as a clonotype. MiTCR v1.1 was used to align the clonotypes against IMGT TRBV, TRBD and TRBJ reference segments. The analysis included only V-J combinations with a frequency above 0.0001, which together covered around 99% of the repertoires. A TCS score was defined as the ratio of F50 (clonal expansion) to E x V (chaos), with BLOSUM62-based TCRdist applied between CDR3 peptides within each V-J. Welch's t-statistics and random forest reduced around 550 V-J features to 10 to 15, which were used in a naive Bayes classifier (R e1071). TCRdb trimmed public reads at Q25 via fastp, called clones via MiXCR and kept in-frame beta chains. Rows are combined by CDR3 protein, so each entry shows the most common genes and DNA. TCRdb, rather than the study authors, made the V and J calls. Counted in this sample were hundreds of thousands of distinct CDR3 sequences; less than 15% of them appeared once. The ten largest clones take up more than 11% of the sample.

Stable Graves' hyperthyroidism was defined as the absence of progression to ophthalmopathy over 18 months of follow-up. Hyperthyroidism patients were newly diagnosed, had a disease duration of under 2 months, and were aged 18 to 65 years. Any patient with an uncontrolled infection, another autoimmune disease, pregnancy or lactation was excluded. Diagnoses were based on clinical symptoms, serum thyroxine and TRAb, thyroid ultrasound and orbital computed tomography. PBMCs were separated from roughly 10 ml of fresh peripheral blood using Ficoll-Paque density gradient centrifugation. Total RNA was extracted using Trizol reagent, and RNA quality was assessed on an Agilent 2100 Bioanalyzer. Measured from the cysteine to the phenylalanine, the CDR3 is 11 residues long. Only CDR3 DNA is held: 33 bases, read in frame from base 1. V and J lose 2 bases and 10 bases, and a span of 8 bases separates them. The germline V gene (reference sequence) provides CDR1 WNHNN and CDR2 SYGVQD.

The receptor was isolated from a woman aged 40-49 years with Graves' hyperthyroidism. The V gene is TRBV10-1 and the J gene is TRBJ1-2; too little of a D gene remains to name it. The sequenced sample consisted of blood. The CDR3 is CASSEKRNYTF. The bases are TGCGCCAGCAGTGAGAAGCGCAACTACACCTTC.